The 25 T cell receptor beta chains given below trace back to one sample, sequenced in a study of shared clonotypes between healthy human individuals. Assay: immunoSEQ multiplex PCR; the TCRdb copy retains only in-frame clones and omits some. The repertoire holds fewer than 2.5 million clones, with 93% as singletons. Sequencing was done on a sample of naive CD4+ T cells from PBMCs. Indicated subset: CD45RA+ positively selected. These receptors originate from a man younger than 35 in good health. Some clones in this sample may be carry-over from other donors' samples.

J is TRBJ1-1 and V is TRBV7-8; TRBD1 might be the D (6 bases). The germline V gene has CDR1 SGHVS and CDR2 FQNEAQ. This CDR3 region has 16 residues. V lost 4 bases and J lost 0, with 15 bases in between. The CDR3 nucleotides read TGTGCCAGCAGCTCACAGGGAAGTTACATGAACACTGAAGCTTTCTTT. It translates to CASSSQGSYMNTEAFF.

The V and J genes are TRBV2 and TRBJ1-1, with D possibly TRBD1 on 6 matching bases. CDR1 and CDR2 (germline): SNHLY, FYNNEI. This CDR3 has 14 residues. V dropped 8 bases and J dropped 5 bases, with 18 bases sitting between them. CDR3 sequence (DNA): TGTGCCAGCTGCAAATTGGAGGGGGATACTGAAGCTTTCTTT. Encoded protein: CASCKLEGDTEAFF.

V and J are TRBV6-1 and TRBJ1-1; no definite D call. In germline, CDR1 is MNHNS, CDR2 SASEGT. Trimming took 4 bases from V and 1 from J, leaving 13 bases between them. The CDR3 runs 15 residues. CDR3 sequence: CASSVKGLGNTEAFF. The DNA for the CDR3 is TGTGCCAGCAGTGTAAAGGGTTTGGGGAACACTGAAGCTTTCTTT.

The table lists this clone with a count of one. The chain joins TRBV6-5 to TRBJ1-2; 7 bases align to TRBD1. After removal of 5 bases from V and 6 bases from J, the junction contained 12 bases not matched to a gene. Germline CDR1 is MNHEY and CDR2 is SVGAGI. There are 15 residues in the CDR3. The CDR3 DNA reads TGTGCCAGCAGTCCTAAGAGACAGGGTTCCGATGGCTACACCTTC. It encodes CASSPKRQGSDGYTF.

The CDR3, as DNA: TGCGCCAGCAGCCAAGCATATGGACAGGTCTTAGGCGAGCAGTACTTC. Translated: CASSQAYGQVLGEQYF. The chain has TRBV4-1 and TRBJ2-5, with TRBD1 matching over 7 bases. The closer fit of TRBJ2-7 to the DNA end suggests the J call may be wrong. Germline V lookup: CDR1 MGHRA, CDR2 YSYEKL. The CDR3 loop spans 16 amino acids.

V is TRBV28 and J is TRBJ1-2; tentative D call: TRBD1 (6 bases). V gave up 1 base and J gave up 4 bases, with 13 bases separating them. Germline loops: CDR1 MDHEN, CDR2 SYDVKM. The CDR3 runs 15 residues. CDR3 DNA: TGTGCCAGCAGTTTATTTGGGGGGCTTACCTATGGCTACACCTTC. It codes for CASSLFGGLTYGYTF.

With respect to this clone: Other DNA sequences within the sample encode an identical CDR3. This chain joins TRBV5-1 and TRBJ2-7; tentatively, D is TRBD2 (5 bases). Germline V CDR1 and CDR2: SGHRS, YFSETQ. Trimming shortened V by 4 bases and J by 1 base, and 6 bases separated the two germline ends. This CDR3 spans 12 amino acids. CDR3 sequence: CASSPGSYEQYF. DNA for the CDR3: TGCGCCAGCAGCCCGGGATCCTACGAGCAGTACTTC.

The CDR3 is CATKRAVNTEAFF. The CDR3 DNA sequence: TGTGCCACTAAGAGGGCAGTGAACACTGAAGCTTTCTTT. V is TRBV7-8 and J is TRBJ1-1, with D uncertain. This CDR3 region has 13 residues. V was pared by 10 bases and J by 0 bases, with 12 bases between. Germline V gene data show CDR1 as SGHVS and CDR2 as FQNEAQ.

V gene TRBV5-1 combines with J gene TRBJ2-3; D is uncertain. The CDR3 has 13 residues. V was clipped by 4 bases and J by 2 bases, with 8 bases between them. CDR1 and CDR2 from the germline V gene are SGHRS and YFSETQ. Here the CDR3 DNA reads TGCGCCAGCAGCCGCCCCTCCACAGATACGCAGTATTTT. This codes for CASSRPSTDTQYF.

This chain links TRBV4-1 with TRBJ2-2; 8 nucleotides line up with TRBD1. The germline V gene has CDR1 MGHRA and CDR2 YSYEKL. The CDR3 sequence is 17 residues long. The junction had 6 bases not matched to a gene; V was cut back by 3 bases and J by 0 bases. The CDR3 nucleotides read TGCGCCAGCAGCCACGGGAGACAGGGGCCGAACACCGGGGAGCTGTTTTTT. Its translation: CASSHGRQGPNTGELFF.

Details on this clone: In the same sample, other DNA sequences code for this CDR3. The chain is built from TRBV7-2 and TRBJ1-5; D gene uncertain. Germline CDR1 SGHTA, CDR2 FQGNSA. Trimming took 5 bases from V and 4 from J, leaving 9 bases between them. There are 13 residues in the CDR3. For the CDR3, the DNA is TGTGCCAGCAGCCTGGACCCTAATCAGCCCCAGCATTTT. It yields the protein CASSLDPNQPQHF.

The V gene is TRBV6-5, the J gene TRBJ2-5; D perhaps matches TRBD2 (6 bases). Germline CDR1 MNHEY, CDR2 SVGAGI. V dropped 4 bases and J dropped 5 bases, with 17 bases sitting between them. The CDR3 consists of 15 residues. CDR3 amino acids: CASSSPGTGRETQYF. The CDR3 coding sequence is TGTGCCAGCAGTTCCCCGGGGACTGGCAGGGAGACCCAGTACTTC.

The rearrangement joins TRBV6-6 to TRBJ2-7, with 7 bases that match TRBD1. Unmatched junction bases numbered 3, after V lost 0 bases and J lost 1 base. Looked up from germline, CDR1 is MNHNY and CDR2 is SVGAGI (reference sequence). CDR3 length equals 15 residues. CDR3 sequence (DNA): TGTGCCAGCAGTTACTCGTTGGGACAGTCCTACGAGCAGTACTTC. Amino acids: CASSYSLGQSYEQYF.

Remarks on this clone: Additional DNA sequences in this sample encode the identical CDR3. This chain uses TRBV7-9 with TRBJ2-6; D is unresolved. Germline values: CDR1 SEHNR, CDR2 FQNEAQ (reference sequence). V lost 1 base and J 1 base, leaving 5 bases between the germline ends. The CDR3 runs to 15 residues. CDR3 amino acids: CASSLVGSGANVLTF. The CDR3 DNA reads TGTGCCAGCAGCTTAGTGGGGTCTGGGGCCAACGTCCTGACTTTC.

The rearrangement joins TRBV5-1 to TRBJ2-2; D may be TRBD2 (5 bases). CDR3 size: 15 residues. Between the trimmed V and J ends, which lost 4 bases and 4 bases, there was a span of 14 bases. Germline CDR1 reads SGHRS; CDR2 reads YFSETQ. The CDR3 is CASSPLRRSTGELFF. The CDR3 region has the DNA TGCGCCAGCAGCCCCCTCAGGAGGAGCACCGGGGAGCTGTTTTTT. Based on the CDR3 plus reference TRBV5-1 and TRBJ2-2, the full variable domain is KAGVTQTPRYLIKTRGQQVTLSCSPISGHRSVSWYQQTPGQGLQFLFEYFSETQRNKGNFPGRFSGRQFSNSRSEMNVSTLELGDSALYLCASSPLRRSTGELFFGEGSRLTVL.

This chain joins TRBV6-5 and TRBJ2-7; D gene uncertain. Germline V gene lookup returns CDR1 MNHEY and CDR2 SVGAGI. The CDR3 has 14 amino acids. V shed 0 bases and J shed 2 bases, with 8 bases lying between them. CDR3 residues: CASSYSGFTYEQYF. The CDR3 coding sequence is TGTGCCAGCAGTTACTCTGGGTTTACCTACGAGCAGTACTTC.

Points on this clone: This sample includes further DNA sequences coding for the same CDR3. The chain employs TRBV6-6 and TRBJ2-7; unclear D gene. The CDR3 spans 14 residues. Germline loops: CDR1 MNHNY, CDR2 SVGAGI (reference sequence). The V end lost 0 bases, the J end lost 1 base, and 7 bases lay between the germline ends. Here the CDR3 reads CASSYSRGSYEQYF. The CDR3 DNA follows: TGTGCCAGCAGTTACTCTCGCGGATCCTACGAGCAGTACTTC.

The gene calls are TRBV5-1 and TRBJ2-7; tentatively, D is TRBD1 or TRBD2 (5 bases each). Germline V CDR1 and CDR2: SGHRS, YFSETQ. V lost 4 bases and J 7 bases, leaving 18 bases between the germline ends. CDR3 length equals 14 residues. The CDR3 DNA reads as TGCGCCAGCAGCCGGTCCGGGACCGTGGGGGAGCAGTACTTC. This codes for CASSRSGTVGEQYF.

The genes are TRBV28 and TRBJ2-2; a weak D match, TRBD1 (6 bases). The CDR3 is 15 residues long. Trimming left V 10 bases short and J 0 bases short, with 15 bases between. CDR1 and CDR2 from the germline V gene are MDHEN and SYDVKM. The CDR3 region has the DNA TGTGCCACCACCTCGGGACACGCGAACACCGGGGAGCTGTTTTTT. This encodes CATTSGHANTGELFF.

The J gene is TRBJ2-7, the V gene TRBV6-1; 8 nucleotides align to TRBD2. This CDR3 has 15 amino acids. With V trimmed by 2 bases and J by 3 bases, 6 bases remained unmatched. CDR1 is MNHNS and CDR2 is SASEGT in the germline V gene. The CDR3 nucleotides read TGTGCCAGCAGTGAAAGAGCGGGAGATTTCTACGAGCAGTACTTC. It codes for CASSERAGDFYEQYF.

This clone turned up a few times. CDR3 nucleotide sequence: TGCGCCAGCAGCCAAGTGGGGACCCGGAGGGACGAGCAGTACTTC. It encodes CASSQVGTRRDEQYF. The V gene is TRBV4-1, the J gene TRBJ2-7; D is perhaps TRBD2 (6 bases). The V and J ends lost 1 base and 5 bases respectively, with 15 bases between them. Germline-derived CDR1 and CDR2 are MGHRA and YSYEKL. CDR3 length: 15 amino acids.

The chain links TRBV18 to TRBJ2-3; TRBD2 matches 8 bases. Germline-derived CDR1 and CDR2 are KGHSH and LQKENI. The length of the CDR3 is 15 residues. The trim removed 2 bases at V and 8 bases at J, leaving 9 bases unmatched. CDR3 loop: CASSPASGSDGTQYF. In DNA, the CDR3 is TGTGCCAGCTCACCAGCCAGCGGGAGCGACGGTACGCAGTATTTT. Full variable domain (outside the CDR3, taken from reference TRBV18 and TRBJ2-3): NAGVMQNPRHLVRRRGQEARLRCSPMKGHSHVYWYRQLPEEGLKFMVYLQKENIIDESGMPKERFSAEFPKEGPSILRIQQVVRGDSAAYFCASSPASGSDGTQYFGPGTRLTVL.

The J gene is TRBJ2-5, the V gene TRBV5-4; 7 nucleotides align to TRBD1. The CDR3 runs 13 residues. Germline CDR1 reads SGHNT; CDR2 reads YYREEE (reference sequence). The trim removed 3 bases at V and 5 bases at J, leaving 4 bases unmatched. CDR3: CASSSRGWETQYF. CDR3 nucleotides: TGTGCCAGCAGCTCCAGGGGGTGGGAGACCCAGTACTTC.

The chain carries TRBV2 and TRBJ2-5; no definite D call. Deletions cut 7 bases from V and 1 base from J, with 13 bases between. Germline V gene sequence: CDR1 SNHLY, CDR2 FYNNEI. CDR3 length: 14 amino acids. The CDR3 sequence is CASTAKTTQETQYF. Here the CDR3 DNA reads TGTGCCAGCACGGCTAAAACTACCCAAGAGACCCAGTACTTC.

CDR3 residues: CASSQDLPGLVGGTQYF. The CDR3 coding sequence is TGTGCCAGCAGCCAAGATCTACCGGGACTAGTAGGCGGAACGCAGTATTTT. The rearrangement uses TRBV14 and TRBJ2-3; TRBD2 agrees at 8 bases. After removal of 0 bases from V and 9 bases from J, the junction contained 14 bases not matched to a gene. This CDR3 comprises 17 residues. From germline, CDR1 is SGHDN and CDR2 FVKESK.